The present entry profiles one T cell receptor beta chain with its context. The target antigen is unknown. V was pared by 1 base and J by 0 bases, with 12 bases between. Germline V CDR1 and CDR2: KGHSH, LQKENI. The length of the CDR3 is 17 residues. The protocol was immunoSEQ multiplex PCR, while the TCRdb copy is restricted to in-frame clones and leaves out a portion. Of 90,000 or so clones detected, around nine tenths appear once; the ten largest clones hold about 5%. The data originate from a study of T cell responses to AZD1222 COVID-19 vaccine. Findings of the study overall: Of spike-specific TCRs, nearly half reportedly target regions left unmutated in variants. AZD1222 recipients seropositive at baseline numbered only six. Most donors were white British, females outnumbered males, and clonal diversity was possibly underestimated.

The chain employs TRBV18 and TRBJ1-4; unclear D gene. The TCR sequence derives from an adult who received the AZD1222 COVID-19 vaccine. The material was peripheral blood, obtained 28 days after the second AZD1222 dose. CDR3 sequence: CASSPRPGLATNEKLFF. The CDR3 DNA reads TGTGCCAGCTCACCACGTCCAGGACTTGCAACTAATGAAAAACTGTTTTTT. The variable domain in full, with the rest retrieved from reference TRBV18 and TRBJ1-4, is NAGVMQNPRHLVRRRGQEARLRCSPMKGHSHVYWYRQLPEEGLKFMVYLQKENIIDESGMPKERFSAEFPKEGPSILRIQQVVRGDSAAYFCASSPRPGLATNEKLFFGSGTQLSVL.